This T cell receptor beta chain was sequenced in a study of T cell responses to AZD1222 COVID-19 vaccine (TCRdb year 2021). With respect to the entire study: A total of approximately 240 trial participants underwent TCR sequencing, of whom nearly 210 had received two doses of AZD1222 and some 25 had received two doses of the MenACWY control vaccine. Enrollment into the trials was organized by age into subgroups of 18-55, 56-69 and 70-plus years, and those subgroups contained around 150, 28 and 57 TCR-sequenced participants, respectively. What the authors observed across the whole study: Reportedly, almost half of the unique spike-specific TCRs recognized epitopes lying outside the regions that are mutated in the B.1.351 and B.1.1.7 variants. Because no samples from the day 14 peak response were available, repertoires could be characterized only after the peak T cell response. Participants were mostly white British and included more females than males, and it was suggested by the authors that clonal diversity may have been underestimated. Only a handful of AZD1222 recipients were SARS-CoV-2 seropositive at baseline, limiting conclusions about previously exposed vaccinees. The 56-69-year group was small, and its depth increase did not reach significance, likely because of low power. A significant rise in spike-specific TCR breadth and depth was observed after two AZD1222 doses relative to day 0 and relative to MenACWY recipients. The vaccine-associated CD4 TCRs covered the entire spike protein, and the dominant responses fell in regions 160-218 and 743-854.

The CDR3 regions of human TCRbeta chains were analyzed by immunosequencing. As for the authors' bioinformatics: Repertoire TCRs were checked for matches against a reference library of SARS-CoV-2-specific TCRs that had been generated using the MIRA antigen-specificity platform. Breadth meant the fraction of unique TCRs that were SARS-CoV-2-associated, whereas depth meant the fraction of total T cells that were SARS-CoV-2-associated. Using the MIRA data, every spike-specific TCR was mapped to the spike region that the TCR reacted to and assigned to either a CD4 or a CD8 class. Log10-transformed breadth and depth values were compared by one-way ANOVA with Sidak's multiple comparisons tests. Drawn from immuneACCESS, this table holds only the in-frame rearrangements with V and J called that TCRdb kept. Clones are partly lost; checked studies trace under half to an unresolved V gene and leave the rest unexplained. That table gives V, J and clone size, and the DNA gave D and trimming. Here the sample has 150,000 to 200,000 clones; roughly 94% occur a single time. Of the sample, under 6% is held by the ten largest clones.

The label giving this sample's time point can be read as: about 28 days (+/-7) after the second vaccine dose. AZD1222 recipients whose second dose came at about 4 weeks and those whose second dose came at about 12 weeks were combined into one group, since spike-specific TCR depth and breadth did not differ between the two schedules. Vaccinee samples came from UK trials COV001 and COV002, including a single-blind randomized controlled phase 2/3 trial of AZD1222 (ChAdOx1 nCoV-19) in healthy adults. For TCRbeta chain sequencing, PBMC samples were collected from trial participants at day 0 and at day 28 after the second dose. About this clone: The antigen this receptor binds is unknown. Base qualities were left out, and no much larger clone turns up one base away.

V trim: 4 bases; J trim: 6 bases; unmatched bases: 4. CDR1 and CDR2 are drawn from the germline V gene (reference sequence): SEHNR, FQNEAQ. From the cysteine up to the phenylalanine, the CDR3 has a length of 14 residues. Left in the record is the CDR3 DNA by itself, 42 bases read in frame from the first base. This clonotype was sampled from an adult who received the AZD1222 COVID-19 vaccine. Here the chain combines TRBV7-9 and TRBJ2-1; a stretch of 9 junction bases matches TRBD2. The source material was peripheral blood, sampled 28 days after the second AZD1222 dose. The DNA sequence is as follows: TGTGCCAGCAGCTCTCTAGCGGGAACCAATGAGCAGTTCTTC. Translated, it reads CASSSLAGTNEQFF. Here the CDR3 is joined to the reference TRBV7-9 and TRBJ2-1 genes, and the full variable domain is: DTGVSQNPRHKITKRGQNVTFRCDPISEHNRLYWYRQTLGQGPEFLTYFQNEAQLEKSRLLSDRFSAERPKGSFSTLEIQRTEQGDSAMYLCASSSLAGTNEQFFGPGTRLTVL.